The rows below give T cell receptor beta chains drawn from one sample of a study of T cells after yellow fever vaccination. Each CDR3 protein is one row after TCRdb ran MiXCR on the 5' RACE reads. The table records about 230,000 distinct CDR3 sequences, more than 6.5% of them present only once. Sequences were derived from CD4+ T cells sorted from PBMCs, sampled on the day of the yellow fever booster vaccination. All receptors come from a man aged 25 to 40 who received the YFV17D yellow fever vaccine. Both conserved end residues are part of each CDR3. A D gene is named only where the DNA matches it firmly. Clone size, where shown, is once, few, many, or a class for clones that have expanded.

clone_size	d_call	v_call	j_call	cdr3_aa	cdr3_nt
many	TRBD2	TRBV4-3	TRBJ2-1	CASSFLASGSSYNEQFF	TGCGCCAGCAGTTTCCTAGCTAGCGGGAGTTCCTACAATGAGCAGTTCTTC
NA	TRBD2	TRBV7-2	TRBJ2-7	CASSSGLAGGREQYF	TGTGCCAGCAGCTCAGGACTAGCGGGAGGGAGGGAGCAGTACTTC
NA	NA	TRBV21-1	TRBJ2-5	CASSISGTGGETQYF	TGTGCCAGCAGCATCTCCGGGACAGGGGGGGAGACCCAGTACTTC
many	NA	TRBV28	TRBJ2-1	CASTSGGRRSSYNEQFF	TGTGCCAGCACCTCAGGGGGGAGGCGCAGCTCCTACAATGAGCAGTTCTTC
NA	TRBD2	TRBV5-6	TRBJ2-3	CASSLVGTSSDTQYF	TGTGCCAGCAGCTTGGTAGGGACTAGCTCGGATACGCAGTATTTT
NA	NA	TRBV21-1	TRBJ2-1	CASRGGQSSYNEQFF	TGTGCCAGCAGGGGAGGACAAAGCTCCTACAATGAGCAGTTCTTC
many	NA	TRBV27	TRBJ2-5	CASSLSPNQETQYF	TGTGCCAGCAGTTTGTCTCCCAACCAAGAGACCCAGTACTTC
many	NA	TRBV5-4	TRBJ1-1	CASLGANTEAFF	TGTGCCAGCCTCGGGGCCAACACTGAAGCTTTCTTT
few	NA	TRBV7-8	TRBJ1-2	CASSSNSFGYTF	TGTGCCAGCAGCTCTAACAGTTTCGGCTACACCTTC
NA	NA	TRBV19	TRBJ1-2	CASTQDYGYTF	TGTGCCAGTACGCAGGACTATGGCTACACCTTC
few	TRBD1	TRBV5-5	TRBJ2-5	CASSPQQGSQYF	TGTGCCAGCAGCCCCCAACAGGGGTCCCAGTACTTC
NA	NA	TRBV20-1	TRBJ1-5	CSATPVNQPQHF	TGCAGTGCTACCCCAGTGAATCAGCCCCAGCATTTT
many	NA	TRBV7-8	TRBJ2-7	CASSKTGPEQYF	TGTGCCAGCAGCAAAACAGGGCCCGAGCAGTACTTC
many	NA	TRBV20-1	TRBJ2-7	CSARKQEISYEQYF	TGCAGTGCTAGGAAACAGGAGATCAGCTACGAGCAGTACTTC
many	NA	TRBV27	TRBJ2-3	CASSLRPPRDSRRGTDTQYF	TGTGCCAGCAGTTTACGCCCTCCTCGGGACTCGCGAAGAGGCACAGATACGCAGTATTTT
NA	NA	TRBV20-1	TRBJ2-6	CSARDWHLSGANDLTF	TGCAGTGCTAGAGATTGGCATCTCTCTGGGGCCAACGACCTGACTTTC
few	NA	TRBV14	TRBJ1-1	CASSQGGGITEAFF	TGTGCCAGCAGCCAAGGGGGAGGGATCACTGAAGCTTTCTTT
NA	NA	TRBV19	TRBJ1-5	CASSRFRDISNQPQHF	TGTGCCAGTAGTAGGTTCCGGGACATTAGCAATCAGCCCCAGCATTTT
NA	NA	TRBV18	TRBJ2-7	CASSPARRSARSYEQYF	TGTGCCAGCTCACCGGCTCGTAGGTCAGCCCGCTCCTACGAGCAGTACTTC
many	TRBD2	TRBV6-8	TRBJ2-2	CAGTSGPRGRELFF	TGTGCCGGTACTAGCGGGCCCCGTGGCCGGGAGCTGTTTTTT
few	NA	TRBV4-3	TRBJ2-1	CASSQDLGTRDHEQFF	TGCGCCAGCAGCCAGGACCTCGGGACACGGGACCATGAGCAGTTCTTC
few	TRBD1	TRBV15	TRBJ2-5	CATRYRGQETQYF	TGTGCCACCAGGTACAGGGGGCAAGAGACCCAGTACTTC
NA	TRBD2	TRBV7-2	TRBJ2-5	CASCTSALTQETQYF	TGTGCCAGCTGCACTAGCGCCCTTACTCAAGAGACCCAGTACTTC
few	TRBD1	TRBV5-1	TRBJ1-2	CASSLQGANYGYTF	TGCGCCAGCAGCTTACAGGGGGCTAACTATGGCTACACCTTC
few	TRBD2	TRBV20-1	TRBJ2-7	CSASLGLAAYEQYF	TGCAGTGCCAGCTTGGGGCTAGCGGCCTACGAGCAGTACTTC
many	NA	TRBV5-1	TRBJ2-1	CASSLWLAKTYNEQFF	TGCGCCAGCAGCTTGTGGCTAGCGAAGACCTACAATGAGCAGTTCTTC
NA	NA	TRBV12-3/TRBV12-4	TRBJ2-7	CASSSPRAYEQYF	TGTGCCAGCAGTTCCCCGCGTGCCTACGAGCAGTACTTC
few	NA	TRBV5-6	TRBJ2-2	CASSFRGSGSVYTGELFF	TGTGCCAGCAGCTTCAGGGGGAGCGGGAGTGTCTACACCGGGGAGCTGTTTTTT
few	NA	TRBV27	TRBJ2-2	CASSFRNTGELFF	TGTGCCAGCAGTTTTCGGAACACCGGGGAGCTGTTTTTT
NA	NA	TRBV11-2	TRBJ2-3	CASSLGPAARDTQYF	TGTGCCAGCAGCTTAGGCCCAGCGGCTCGGGATACGCAGTATTTT
many	TRBD1	TRBV7-6	TRBJ2-3	CASSLAGGDGTQYF	TGTGCCAGCAGCTTAGCAGGGGGCGACGGTACGCAGTATTTT
few	NA	TRBV5-1	TRBJ2-4	CASSLNPPAYEAKNIQYF	TGCGCCAGCAGCCTAAACCCTCCAGCGTACGAAGCCAAAAACATTCAGTACTTC
NA	TRBD2	TRBV6-2/TRBV6-3	TRBJ2-2	CASSTREGYTGELFF	TGTGCCAGCAGTACCCGGGAGGGGTACACCGGGGAGCTGTTTTTT
NA	TRBD2	TRBV20-1	TRBJ2-7	CSARAQREYYEQYF	TGCAGTGCTAGGGCCCAGCGGGAGTATTACGAGCAGTACTTC
NA	NA	TRBV3-1	TRBJ2-5	CASSQDVHSRETQYF	TGTGCCAGCAGCCAAGACGTCCACTCACGAGAGACCCAGTACTTC
NA	NA	TRBV6-2/TRBV6-3	TRBJ1-1	CASSYRTVNTEAFF	TGTGCCAGCAGTTACCGGACGGTAAACACTGAAGCTTTCTTT
many	NA	TRBV5-1	TRBJ2-1	CASSLEGEENEQFF	TGCGCCAGCAGCTTGGAGGGGGAAGAGAATGAGCAGTTCTTC
few	NA	TRBV10-3	TRBJ1-1	CAISRSRDGAFF	TGTGCCATCAGTAGAAGCCGGGATGGGGCTTTCTTT
NA	TRBD1	TRBV27	TRBJ1-6	CASRGDRTYSPLHF	TGTGCCAGCAGGGGGGACAGGACCTATTCACCCCTCCACTTT
NA	NA	TRBV6-1	TRBJ2-6	CASSTGHSAGANVLTF	TGTGCCAGCAGTACGGGGCATTCAGCTGGGGCCAACGTCCTGACTTTC
many	NA	TRBV20-1	TRBJ2-5	CSAVAASITETQYF	TGCAGTGCCGTAGCGGCTAGCATAACGGAGACCCAGTACTTC
many	TRBD2	TRBV12-3/TRBV12-4	TRBJ2-7	CASSKGLAGGRYEQYF	TGTGCCAGCAGTAAGGGACTAGCGGGAGGGCGGTACGAGCAGTACTTC
few	TRBD2	TRBV7-3	TRBJ2-1	CASSSSGSPSYNEQFF	TGTGCCAGCAGCTCTAGCGGGAGCCCATCCTACAATGAGCAGTTCTTC
NA	NA	TRBV4-3	TRBJ1-1	CASSLQRYTEAFF	TGCGCCAGCAGCCTCCAGCGTTACACTGAAGCTTTCTTT
NA	TRBD1	TRBV28	TRBJ2-5	CASSAPDRGLETQYF	TGTGCCAGCAGTGCCCCGGACAGGGGTTTGGAGACCCAGTACTTC
NA	NA	TRBV9	TRBJ1-2	CASSVTEYYGYTF	TGTGCCAGCAGCGTTACAGAGTACTATGGCTACACCTTC
few	NA	TRBV19	TRBJ2-2	CASSRTFRGAGELFF	TGTGCCAGTAGCCGAACCTTCAGGGGCGCCGGGGAGCTGTTTTTT